The present T cell receptor beta chain was sequenced within a study of T cell repertoires in cytomegalovirus infection. Study in general: The public TCR beta signatures pointed to both CMV infection and matching HLA type.

The table lists this clonotype with a few counts. Its antigen is not known. With 4 bases removed from V and 2 bases from J, the gap between germline ends came to 10 bases. CDR3 length equals 14 residues. Germline assignment: CDR1 SGHTA and CDR2 FQGNSA. Whole-study findings and limits: Carriers of CMV and the relevant HLA type were discriminated by public TCR beta frequency.

TCRdb reprocessed the reads via MiXCR and lists one record per CDR3 protein. The sample carries more than 200,000 distinct CDR3 sequences, approximately 9.1% recorded once. V gene TRBV7-2 combines with J gene TRBJ2-3; D may match TRBD1 or TRBD2 (6 bases each). This receptor was identified in a human donor in good health (CMV status not recorded). Some clones in this sample may be carry-over from other donors' samples. Input material: PBMCs. DNA for the CDR3: TGTGCCAGCAGCTCTTGGGGGGCCACAGATACGCAGTATTTT. Encoded protein: CASSSWGATDTQYF.